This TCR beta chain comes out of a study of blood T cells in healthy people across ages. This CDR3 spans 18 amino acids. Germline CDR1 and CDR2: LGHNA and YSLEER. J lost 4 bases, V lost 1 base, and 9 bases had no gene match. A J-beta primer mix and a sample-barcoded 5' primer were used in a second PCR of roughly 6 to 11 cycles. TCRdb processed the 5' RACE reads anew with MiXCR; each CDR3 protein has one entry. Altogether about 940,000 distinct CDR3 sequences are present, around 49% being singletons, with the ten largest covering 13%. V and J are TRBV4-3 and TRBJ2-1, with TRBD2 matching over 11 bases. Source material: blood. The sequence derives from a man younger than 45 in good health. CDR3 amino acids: CASSQASASGGTYNEQFF. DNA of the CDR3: TGCGCCAGCAGCCAAGCTTCGGCTAGCGGGGGGACTTACAATGAGCAGTTCTTC.